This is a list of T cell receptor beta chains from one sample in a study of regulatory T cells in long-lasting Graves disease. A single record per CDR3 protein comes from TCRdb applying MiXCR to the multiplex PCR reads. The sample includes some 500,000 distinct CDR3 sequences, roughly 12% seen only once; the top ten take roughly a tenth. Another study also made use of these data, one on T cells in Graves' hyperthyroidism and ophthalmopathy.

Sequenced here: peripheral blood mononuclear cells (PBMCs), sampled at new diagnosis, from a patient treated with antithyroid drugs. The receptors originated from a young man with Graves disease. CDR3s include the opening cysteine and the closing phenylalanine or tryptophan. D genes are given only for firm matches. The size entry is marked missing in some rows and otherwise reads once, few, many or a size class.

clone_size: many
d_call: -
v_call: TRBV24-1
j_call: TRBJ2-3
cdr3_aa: CATSQTTDTQYF
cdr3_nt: TGTGCCACCTCGCAAACCACAGATACGCAGTATTTT

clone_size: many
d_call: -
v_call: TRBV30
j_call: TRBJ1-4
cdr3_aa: CAWSVGGKLFF
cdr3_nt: TGTGCCTGGAGTGTTGGTGGGAAACTGTTTTTT

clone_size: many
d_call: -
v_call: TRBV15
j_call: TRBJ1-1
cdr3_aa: CATSRDNGWRRNTEAFF
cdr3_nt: TGTGCCACCAGCAGAGATAACGGGTGGAGAAGGAACACTGAAGCTTTCTTT

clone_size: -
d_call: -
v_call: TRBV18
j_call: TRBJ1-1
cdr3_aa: CASSPAGRNTEAFF
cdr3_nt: TGTGCCAGCTCACCCGCGGGCCGCAACACTGAAGCTTTCTTT

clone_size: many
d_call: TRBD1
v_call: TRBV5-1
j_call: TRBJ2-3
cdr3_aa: CASSLADRSTDTQYF
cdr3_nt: TGCGCCAGCAGCTTGGCGGACAGGAGCACAGATACGCAGTATTTT

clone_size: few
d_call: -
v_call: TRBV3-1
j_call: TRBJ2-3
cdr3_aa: CASTRDPLLSTDTQYF
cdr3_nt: TGTGCCAGCACCAGGGACCCCTTACTTAGCACAGATACGCAGTATTTT

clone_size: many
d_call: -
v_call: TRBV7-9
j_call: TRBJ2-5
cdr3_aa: CASTLPGLNPAETQYF
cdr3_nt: TGTGCCAGCACCCTCCCGGGACTCAACCCCGCCGAGACCCAGTACTTC

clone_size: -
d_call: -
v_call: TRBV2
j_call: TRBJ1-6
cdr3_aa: CASRGINSPLHF
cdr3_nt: TGTGCCAGCAGGGGGATTAATTCACCCCTCCACTTT

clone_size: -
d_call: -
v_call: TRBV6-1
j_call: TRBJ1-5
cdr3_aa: CASRTGRNQPQHF
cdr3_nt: TGTGCCAGCAGGACGGGGAGGAATCAGCCCCAGCATTTT

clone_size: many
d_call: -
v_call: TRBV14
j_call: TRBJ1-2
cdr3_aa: CASSRVAQGVPGVYGYTF
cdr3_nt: TGTGCCAGCAGCCGCGTAGCACAGGGTGTACCTGGTGTCTATGGCTACACCTTC

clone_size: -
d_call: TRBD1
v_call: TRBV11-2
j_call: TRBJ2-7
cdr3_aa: CASSSARDRGQEEYF
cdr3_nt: TGTGCCAGCAGCTCGGCCCGGGACAGGGGGCAAGAAGAGTACTTC

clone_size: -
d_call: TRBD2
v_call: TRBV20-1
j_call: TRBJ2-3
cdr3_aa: CSARGFSGTQTDTQYF
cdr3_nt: TGCAGTGCTAGGGGGTTTAGCGGGACCCAAACAGATACGCAGTATTTT

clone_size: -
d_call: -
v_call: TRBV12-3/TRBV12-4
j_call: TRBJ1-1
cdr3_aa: CASSSSLWNTEAFF
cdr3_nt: TGTGCCAGCAGTTCCAGTTTATGGAACACTGAAGCTTTCTTT

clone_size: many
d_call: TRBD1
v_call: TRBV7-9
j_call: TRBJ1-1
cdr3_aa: CASSPRTGLNTEAFF
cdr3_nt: TGTGCCAGCAGCCCCAGGACAGGGCTGAACACTGAAGCTTTCTTT

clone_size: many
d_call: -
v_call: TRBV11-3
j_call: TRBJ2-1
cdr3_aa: CASTRRSALGSYNEQFF
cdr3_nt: TGTGCCAGCACCCGACGGAGCGCCCTTGGGTCCTACAATGAGCAGTTCTTC

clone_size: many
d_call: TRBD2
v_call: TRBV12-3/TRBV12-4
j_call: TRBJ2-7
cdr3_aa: CASSLLAGDSYEQYF
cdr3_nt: TGTGCCAGCAGTTTACTAGCGGGAGATTCCTACGAGCAGTACTTC

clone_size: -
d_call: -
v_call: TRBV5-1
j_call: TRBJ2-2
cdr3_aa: CATRPGASSGELFF
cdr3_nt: TGCGCCACCCGGCCAGGGGCAAGCTCCGGGGAGCTGTTTTTT

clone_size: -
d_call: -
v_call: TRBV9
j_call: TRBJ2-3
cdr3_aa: CASSVVASLTDTQYF
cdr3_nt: TGTGCCAGCAGCGTAGTGGCATCCCTAACAGATACGCAGTATTTT

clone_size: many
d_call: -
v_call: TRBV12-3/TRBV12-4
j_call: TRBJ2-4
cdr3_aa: CASSRRSSIQYF
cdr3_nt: TGTGCCAGCAGTCGCCGGAGCAGCATTCAGTACTTC

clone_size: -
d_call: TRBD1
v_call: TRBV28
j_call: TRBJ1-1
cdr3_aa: CASSSPGQGNTEAFF
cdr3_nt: TGTGCCAGCAGTTCTCCGGGACAGGGGAACACTGAAGCTTTCTTT

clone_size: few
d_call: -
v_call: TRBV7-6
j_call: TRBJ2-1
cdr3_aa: CASSLVGGGAHNEQFF
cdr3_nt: TGTGCCAGCAGCTTAGTTGGGGGGGGGGCCCACAATGAGCAGTTCTTC

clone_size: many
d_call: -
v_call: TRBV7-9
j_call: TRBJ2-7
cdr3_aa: CASSMTSSYEQYF
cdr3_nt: TGTGCCAGCAGCATGACTTCGTCCTACGAGCAGTACTTC

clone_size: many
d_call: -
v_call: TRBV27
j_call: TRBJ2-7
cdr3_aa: CASSPPGGHEQYF
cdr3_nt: TGTGCCAGCAGTCCCCCCGGGGGCCACGAGCAGTACTTC

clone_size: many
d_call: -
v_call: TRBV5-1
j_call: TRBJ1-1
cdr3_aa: CASSLGHPRGTEAFF
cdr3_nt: TGCGCCAGCAGCCTGGGCCATCCCAGGGGCACTGAAGCTTTCTTT

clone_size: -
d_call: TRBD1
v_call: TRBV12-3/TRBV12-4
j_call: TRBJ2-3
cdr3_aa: CASRGTGLTQYF
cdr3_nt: TGTGCCAGCAGGGGGACAGGGCTTACGCAGTATTTT

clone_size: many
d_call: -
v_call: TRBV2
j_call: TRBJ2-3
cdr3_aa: CASMGGDTQYF
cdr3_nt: TGTGCCAGCATGGGCGGAGATACGCAGTATTTT

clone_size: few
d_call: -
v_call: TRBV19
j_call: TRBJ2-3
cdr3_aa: CASSLAWAGTDTQYF
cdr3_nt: TGTGCCAGTAGTCTAGCATGGGCTGGCACAGATACGCAGTATTTT

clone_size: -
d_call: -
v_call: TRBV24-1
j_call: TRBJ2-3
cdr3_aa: CATGTSTDAQYF
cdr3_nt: TGTGCCACGGGAACTAGCACAGATGCGCAGTATTTT

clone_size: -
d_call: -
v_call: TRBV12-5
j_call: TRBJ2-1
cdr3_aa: CASGLVIAGSNEQFF
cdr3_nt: TGTGCTAGTGGTTTGGTAATAGCAGGGAGCAATGAGCAGTTCTTC

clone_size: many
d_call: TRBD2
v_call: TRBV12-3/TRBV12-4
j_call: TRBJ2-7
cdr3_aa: CASSIGTTYEQYF
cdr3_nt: TGTGCCAGCAGTATAGGGACTACCTACGAGCAGTACTTC

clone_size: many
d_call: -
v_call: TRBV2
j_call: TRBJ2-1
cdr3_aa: CASSLDQSGRFF
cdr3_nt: TGTGCCAGCAGCTTGGACCAGAGCGGACGGTTCTTC

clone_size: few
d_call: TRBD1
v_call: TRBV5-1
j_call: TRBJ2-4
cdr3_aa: CASRRQGFEVVAKNIQYF
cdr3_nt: TGCGCCAGCAGACGACAGGGTTTTGAGGTAGTAGCCAAAAACATTCAGTACTTC

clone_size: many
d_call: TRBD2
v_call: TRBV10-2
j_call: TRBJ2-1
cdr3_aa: CASRTRHDEQFF
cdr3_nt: TGCGCCAGCCGGACTAGGCACGATGAGCAGTTCTTC

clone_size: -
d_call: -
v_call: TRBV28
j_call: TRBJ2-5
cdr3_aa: CASSWEGPEVRETQYF
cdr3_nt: TGTGCCAGCAGTTGGGAAGGGCCCGAGGTTAGAGAGACCCAGTACTTC

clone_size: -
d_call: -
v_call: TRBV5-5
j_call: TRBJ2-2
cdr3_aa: CASRGNTEGTGELFF
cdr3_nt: TGTGCCAGCCGGGGGAACACGGAGGGAACCGGGGAGCTGTTTTTT

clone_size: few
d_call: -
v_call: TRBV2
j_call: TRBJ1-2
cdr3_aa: CATPGQRNYGYTF
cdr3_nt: TGTGCCACCCCGGGCCAACGAAACTATGGCTACACCTTC